The 5 T cell receptor beta chains presented below share a single source sample, sequenced in a study of response to subunit inactivated influenza vaccine. MiXCR, run by TCRdb on the RT-PCR reads, gives a single entry per CDR3 protein. The data contain 800,000 or so distinct CDR3 sequences, around 20% of them seen just once; the ten biggest clones take up roughly 10%. The sequenced sample was PBMCs from blood, obtained 5 days after vaccination. These receptors all stem from a man aged 45-65 years who received an inactivated influenza vaccine.

This clonotype was seen a handful of times. This rearrangement joins TRBV6-1 to TRBJ2-7; D is undetermined. The CDR3 spans 13 residues. V dropped 6 bases and J dropped 8 bases, with 17 bases sitting between them. Germline V gene lookup returns CDR1 MNHNS and CDR2 SASEGT. CDR3 bases: TGTGCCAGCAGCCCTGGACGGAGTACGAAGCAGTACTTC. Protein sequence: CASSPGRSTKQYF.

In this sample, this clonotype turned up many times. This sequence joins TRBV12-3 or TRBV12-4 and TRBJ1-6; no definite D call. This CDR3 spans 16 amino acids. Trimming pared 5 bases from V and 6 bases from J, leaving 17 bases between. CDR3 in DNA: TGTGCCAGCAGTCCAGCCACGGACGGAACTAATTCACCCCTCCACTTT. As protein: CASSPATDGTNSPLHF.

The rearrangement joins TRBV3-1 to TRBJ2-3; D not certain. Per the germline V gene, CDR1 is LGHDT and CDR2 is YNNKEL (reference sequence). Trimming took off 1 base at V and 4 bases at J, with 9 bases between the two ends. The CDR3 is 14 amino acids. The CDR3 coding sequence is TGTGCCAGCAGCCAAGGATGGGGTGCAGATACGCAGTATTTT. Protein: CASSQGWGADTQYF.

The genes are TRBV12-2 and TRBJ2-3; whether TRBD1, the table's D call, matches the DNA was not checked. TRBV12-2 is shown as a pseudogene. The CDR3 spans 15 residues. This CDR3 is CARDTTSPGTDTQYF. CDR3 coding DNA: TGTGCGAGGGACACGACATCCCCTGGCACAGATACGCAGTATTTT.

The V and J genes are TRBV5-1 and TRBJ2-7; 10 bases agree with TRBD2. V lost 1 base, J lost 2 bases, and 12 bases stayed unmatched. The CDR3 runs to 18 residues. Germline V gives CDR1 SGHRS, CDR2 YFSETQ. The CDR3 region is CASSLRRSSGSAAYEQYF. CDR3 in DNA: TGCGCCAGCAGCTTGAGAAGGTCTAGCGGGAGCGCTGCCTACGAGCAGTACTTC.